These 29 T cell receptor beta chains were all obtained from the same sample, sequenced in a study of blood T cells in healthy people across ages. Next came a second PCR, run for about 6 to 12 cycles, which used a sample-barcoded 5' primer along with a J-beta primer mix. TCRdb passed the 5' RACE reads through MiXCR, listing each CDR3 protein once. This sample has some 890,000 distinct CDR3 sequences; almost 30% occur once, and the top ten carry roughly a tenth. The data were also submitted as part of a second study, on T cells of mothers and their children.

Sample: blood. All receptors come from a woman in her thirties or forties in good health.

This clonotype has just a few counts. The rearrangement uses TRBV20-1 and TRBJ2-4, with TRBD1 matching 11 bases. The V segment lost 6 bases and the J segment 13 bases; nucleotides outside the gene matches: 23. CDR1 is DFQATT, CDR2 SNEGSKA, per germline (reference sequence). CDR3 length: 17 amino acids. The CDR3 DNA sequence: TGCAGTGCGCCGGACAGGGGGCTCTTTCTATTCTACAATGAGCAGTACTTC. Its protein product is CSAPDRGLFLFYNEQYF.

The DNA of the CDR3 is TGTGCCAGCAGCTTAGGGAGCGGACTAGTGATCGAGCAGTACTTC. Residues: CASSLGSGLVIEQYF. The rearrangement links TRBV7-2 to TRBJ2-4, with 7 bases fitting TRBD2. The tail of the sequence fits TRBJ2-7 better, so the J call may be wrong. The V gene's germline CDR1 is SGHTA and CDR2 FQGNSA. This CDR3 spans 15 amino acids.

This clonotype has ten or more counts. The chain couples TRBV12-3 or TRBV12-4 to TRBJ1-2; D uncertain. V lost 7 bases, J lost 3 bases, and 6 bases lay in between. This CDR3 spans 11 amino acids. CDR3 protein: CASNGDYGYTF. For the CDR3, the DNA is TGTGCCAGCAATGGAGACTATGGCTACACCTTC.

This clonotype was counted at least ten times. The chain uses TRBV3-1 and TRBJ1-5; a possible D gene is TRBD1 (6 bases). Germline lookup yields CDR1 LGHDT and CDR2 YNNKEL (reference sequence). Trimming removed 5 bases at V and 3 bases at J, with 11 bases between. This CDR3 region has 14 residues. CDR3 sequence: CASSGYRDNQPQHF. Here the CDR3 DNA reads TGTGCCAGCAGCGGGTACAGGGACAATCAGCCCCAGCATTTT.

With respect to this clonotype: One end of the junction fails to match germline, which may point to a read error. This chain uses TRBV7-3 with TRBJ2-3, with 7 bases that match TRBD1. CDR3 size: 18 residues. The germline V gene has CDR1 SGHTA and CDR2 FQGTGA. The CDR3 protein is CASSLTSPRGLGTDTQYF. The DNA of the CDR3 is TGTGCCAGCAGCCTAACCTCCCCGAGGGGGCTTGGCACAGATACGCAGTATTTT.

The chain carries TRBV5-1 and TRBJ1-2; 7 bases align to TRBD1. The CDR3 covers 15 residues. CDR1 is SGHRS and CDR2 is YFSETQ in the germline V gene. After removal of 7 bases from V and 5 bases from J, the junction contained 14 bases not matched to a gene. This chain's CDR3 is CASRSGGGTVYGYTF. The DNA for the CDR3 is TGCGCCAGCCGCTCTGGCGGGGGGACAGTATATGGCTACACCTTC.

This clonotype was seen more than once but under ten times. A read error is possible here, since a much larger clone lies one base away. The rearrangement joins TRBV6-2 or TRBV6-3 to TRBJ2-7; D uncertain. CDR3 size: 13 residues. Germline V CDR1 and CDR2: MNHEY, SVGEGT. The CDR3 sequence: CTSSDSLVYEQYF. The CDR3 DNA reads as TGTACCAGCAGCGATTCCTTAGTGTATGAGCAGTACTTC.

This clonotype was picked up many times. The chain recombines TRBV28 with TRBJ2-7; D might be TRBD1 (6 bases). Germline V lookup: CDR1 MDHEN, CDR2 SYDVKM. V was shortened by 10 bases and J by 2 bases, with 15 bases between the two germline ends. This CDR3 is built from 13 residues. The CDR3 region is CAIGTTPTYEQYF. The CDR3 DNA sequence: TGTGCCATTGGGACAACTCCGACCTACGAGCAGTACTTC.

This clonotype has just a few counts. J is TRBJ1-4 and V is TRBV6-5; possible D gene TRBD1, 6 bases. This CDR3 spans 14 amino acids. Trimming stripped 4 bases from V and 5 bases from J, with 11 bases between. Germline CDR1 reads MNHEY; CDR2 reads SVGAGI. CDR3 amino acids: CASSFGGGNEKLFF. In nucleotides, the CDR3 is TGTGCCAGCAGTTTCGGGGGCGGCAATGAAAAACTGTTTTTT.

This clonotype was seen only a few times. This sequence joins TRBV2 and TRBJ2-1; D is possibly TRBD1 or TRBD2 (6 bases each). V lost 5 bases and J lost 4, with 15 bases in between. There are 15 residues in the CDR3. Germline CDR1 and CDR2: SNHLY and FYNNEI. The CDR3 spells CASSPMGGGYNEQFF. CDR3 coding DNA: TGTGCCAGCAGTCCCATGGGGGGCGGGTACAATGAGCAGTTCTTC.

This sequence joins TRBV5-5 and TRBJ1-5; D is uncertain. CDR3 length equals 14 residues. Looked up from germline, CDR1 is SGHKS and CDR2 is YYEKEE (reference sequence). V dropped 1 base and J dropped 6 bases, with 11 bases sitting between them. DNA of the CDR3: TGTGCCAGCAGCTTGACTCCTGGCACTCAGCCCCAGCATTTT. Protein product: CASSLTPGTQPQHF.

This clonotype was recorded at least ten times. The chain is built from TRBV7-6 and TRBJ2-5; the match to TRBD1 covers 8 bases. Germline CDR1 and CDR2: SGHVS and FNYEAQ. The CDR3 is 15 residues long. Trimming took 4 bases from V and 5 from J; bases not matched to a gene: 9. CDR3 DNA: TGTGCCAGCAGCTCACAGACAGGGGCGGGGGAGACCCAGTACTTC. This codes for CASSSQTGAGETQYF.

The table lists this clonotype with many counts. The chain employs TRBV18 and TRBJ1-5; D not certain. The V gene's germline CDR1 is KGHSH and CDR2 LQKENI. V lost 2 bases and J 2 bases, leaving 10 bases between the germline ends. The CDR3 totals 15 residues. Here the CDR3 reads CASSPEGSGNQPQHF. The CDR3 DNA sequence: TGTGCCAGCTCACCAGAGGGTTCGGGCAATCAGCCCCAGCATTTT.

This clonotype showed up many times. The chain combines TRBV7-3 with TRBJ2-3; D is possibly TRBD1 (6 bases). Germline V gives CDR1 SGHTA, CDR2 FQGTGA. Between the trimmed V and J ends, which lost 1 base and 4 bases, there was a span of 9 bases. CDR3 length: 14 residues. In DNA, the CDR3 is TGTGCCAGCAGCTTAAACAGGGAAGCAGATACGCAGTATTTT. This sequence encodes CASSLNREADTQYF.

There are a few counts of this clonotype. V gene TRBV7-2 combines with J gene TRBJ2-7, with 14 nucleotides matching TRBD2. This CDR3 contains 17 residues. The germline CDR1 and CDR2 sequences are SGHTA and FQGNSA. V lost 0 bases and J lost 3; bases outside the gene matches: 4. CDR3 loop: CASSLASGTSGGYEQYF. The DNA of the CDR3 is TGTGCCAGCAGCTTAGCGTCTGGGACTAGCGGGGGCTACGAGCAGTACTTC.

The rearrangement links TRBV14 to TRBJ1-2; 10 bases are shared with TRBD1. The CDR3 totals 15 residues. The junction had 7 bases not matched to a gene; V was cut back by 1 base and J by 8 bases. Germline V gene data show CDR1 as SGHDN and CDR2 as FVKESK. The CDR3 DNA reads TGTGCCAGCAGCCAAGCTCGACAGGGGGCGGGCGGCTACACCTTC. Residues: CASSQARQGAGGYTF. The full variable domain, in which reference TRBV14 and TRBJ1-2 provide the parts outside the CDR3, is EAGVTQFPSHSVIEKGQTVTLRCDPISGHDNLYWYRRVMGKEIKFLLHFVKESKQDESGMPNNRFLAERTGGTYSTLKVQPAELEDSGVYFCASSQARQGAGGYTFGSGTRLTVV.

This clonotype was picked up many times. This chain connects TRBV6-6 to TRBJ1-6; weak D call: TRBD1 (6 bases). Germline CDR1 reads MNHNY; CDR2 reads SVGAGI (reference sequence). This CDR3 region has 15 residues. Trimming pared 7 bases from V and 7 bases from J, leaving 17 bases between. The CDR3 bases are TGTGCCAGCAAAGGAACAGGGTCAGGAAATTCACCCCTCCACTTT. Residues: CASKGTGSGNSPLHF.

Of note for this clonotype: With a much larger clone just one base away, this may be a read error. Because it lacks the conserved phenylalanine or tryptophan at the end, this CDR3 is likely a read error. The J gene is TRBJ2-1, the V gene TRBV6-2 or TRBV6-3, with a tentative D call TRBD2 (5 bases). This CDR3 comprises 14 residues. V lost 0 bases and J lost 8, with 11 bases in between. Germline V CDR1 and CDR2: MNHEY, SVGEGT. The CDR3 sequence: CASSYSSSSDEQFL. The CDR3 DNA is TGTGCCAGCAGTTACTCGTCTAGCAGCGATGAGCAGTTCCTC.

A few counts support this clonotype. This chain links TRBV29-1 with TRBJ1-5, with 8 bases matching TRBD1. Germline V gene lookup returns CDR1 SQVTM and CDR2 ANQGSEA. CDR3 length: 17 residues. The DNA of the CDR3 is TGCAGAGCGTTGACTCCACCGGACAGGGACGCAATCAGCCCCCAGCATTTT. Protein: CRALTPPDRDAISPQHF.

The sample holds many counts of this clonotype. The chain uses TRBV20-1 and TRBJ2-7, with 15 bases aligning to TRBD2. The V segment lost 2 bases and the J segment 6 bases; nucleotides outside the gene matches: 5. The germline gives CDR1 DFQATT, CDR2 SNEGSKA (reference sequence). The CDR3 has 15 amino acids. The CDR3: CSARSGTSGGFEQYF. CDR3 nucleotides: TGCAGTGCTAGATCTGGGACTAGCGGGGGGTTCGAGCAGTACTTC.

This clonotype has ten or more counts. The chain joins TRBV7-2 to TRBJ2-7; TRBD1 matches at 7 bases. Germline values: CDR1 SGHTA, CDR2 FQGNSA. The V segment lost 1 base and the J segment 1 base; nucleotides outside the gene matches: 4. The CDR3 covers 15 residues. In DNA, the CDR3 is TGTGCCAGCAGCTTAGGGGGACAGTTTTCCTACGAGCAGTACTTC. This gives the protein CASSLGGQFSYEQYF.

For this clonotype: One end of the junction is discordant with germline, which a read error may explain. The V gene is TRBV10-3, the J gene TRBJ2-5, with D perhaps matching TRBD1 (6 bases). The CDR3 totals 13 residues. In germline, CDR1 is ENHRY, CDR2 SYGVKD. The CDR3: CATAGAGQETRYF. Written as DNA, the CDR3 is TGTGCCACCGCAGGGGCAGGTCAAGAGACCCGGTACTTC.

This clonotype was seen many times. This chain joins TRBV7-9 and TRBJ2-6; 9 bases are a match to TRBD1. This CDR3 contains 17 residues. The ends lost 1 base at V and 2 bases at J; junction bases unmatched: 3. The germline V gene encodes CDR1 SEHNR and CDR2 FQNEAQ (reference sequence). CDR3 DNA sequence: TGTGCCAGCAGCTTAGTCACAGGGGGCACTGGGGCCAACGTCCTGACTTTC. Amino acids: CASSLVTGGTGANVLTF.

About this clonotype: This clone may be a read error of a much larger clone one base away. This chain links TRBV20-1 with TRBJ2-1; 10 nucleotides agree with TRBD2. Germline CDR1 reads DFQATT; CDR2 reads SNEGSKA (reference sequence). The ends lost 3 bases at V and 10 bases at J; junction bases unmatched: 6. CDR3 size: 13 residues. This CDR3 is CSARERGGNEQFF. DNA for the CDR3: TGCAGTGCTAGGGAGCGGGGGGGCAACGAGCAGTTCTTC.

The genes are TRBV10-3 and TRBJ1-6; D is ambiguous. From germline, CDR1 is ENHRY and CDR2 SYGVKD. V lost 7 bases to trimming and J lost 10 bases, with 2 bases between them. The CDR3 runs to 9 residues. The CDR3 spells CAINSPLHF. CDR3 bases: TGTGCCATCAACTCACCCCTCCACTTT.

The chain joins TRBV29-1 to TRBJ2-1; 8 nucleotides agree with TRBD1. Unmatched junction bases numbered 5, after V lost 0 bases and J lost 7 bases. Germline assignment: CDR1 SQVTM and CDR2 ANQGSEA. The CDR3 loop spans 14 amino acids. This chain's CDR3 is CSVEDGQGPNEQFF. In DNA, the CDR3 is TGCAGCGTTGAAGACGGACAGGGCCCTAATGAGCAGTTCTTC.

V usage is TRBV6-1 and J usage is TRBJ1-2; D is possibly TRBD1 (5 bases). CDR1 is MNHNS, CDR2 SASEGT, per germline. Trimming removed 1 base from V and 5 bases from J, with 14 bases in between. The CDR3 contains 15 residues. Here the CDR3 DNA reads TGTGCCAGCAGTGAAGGCTACCAGGGATTATATGGCTACACCTTC. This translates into CASSEGYQGLYGYTF.

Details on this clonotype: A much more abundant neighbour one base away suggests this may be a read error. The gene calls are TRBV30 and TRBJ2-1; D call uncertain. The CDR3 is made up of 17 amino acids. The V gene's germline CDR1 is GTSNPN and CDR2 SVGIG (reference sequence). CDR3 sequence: CAWSVQRGFRSYSEQFF. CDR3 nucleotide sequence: TGTGCCTGGAGTGTACAGCGAGGATTTAGGTCCTACAGTGAGCAGTTCTTC.

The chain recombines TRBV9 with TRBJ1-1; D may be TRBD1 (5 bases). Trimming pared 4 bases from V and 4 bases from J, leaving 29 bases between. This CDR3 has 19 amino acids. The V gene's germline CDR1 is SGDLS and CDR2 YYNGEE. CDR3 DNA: TGTGCCAGCAGCCCTCTCCGGAGACGGGGGGGAGGGGAATTCACTGAAGCTTTCTTT. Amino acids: CASSPLRRRGGGEFTEAFF.